The 4 T cell receptor beta chains presented below share a single source sample, sequenced in a study of blood T cells in healthy people across ages. PCR was performed a second time for roughly 7 to 11 cycles using a sample-barcoded 5' primer and a J-beta primer mix. From the 5' RACE reads, TCRdb called clonotypes with MiXCR, one entry per CDR3 protein. The table includes roughly 800,000 distinct CDR3 sequences, about 48% detected once. Sequencing was done on a sample of blood. The receptor set was obtained from a man of 80 years or more in good health.

The chain combines TRBV20-1 with TRBJ1-5; no definite D call. Germline CDR1 reads DFQATT; CDR2 reads SNEGSKA (reference sequence). The V end lost 5 bases, the J end lost 5 bases, and 13 bases lay between the germline ends. The CDR3 is made up of 13 amino acids. The chain's CDR3 is CSAGRGTDQPQHF. CDR3 bases: TGCAGTGCTGGTCGGGGTACCGATCAGCCCCAGCATTTT.

This clonotype appeared a few times. This sequence joins TRBV6-2 or TRBV6-3 and TRBJ1-2, with 7 bases aligning to TRBD1. CDR3 length equals 18 residues. Germline CDR1 is MNHEY and CDR2 is SVGEGT. V shed 5 bases, J shed 4 bases, and the junction held 19 bases outside the gene matches. CDR3 nucleotides: TGTGCCAGCAGTCGACCGACAGGGAGAGGGACTATAGGCTATGGCTACACCTTC. Residues: CASSRPTGRGTIGYGYTF.

This chain uses TRBV7-2 with TRBJ2-3; 12 bases match TRBD2. CDR1 SGHTA and CDR2 FQGNSA come from the germline V gene. This CDR3 region has 17 residues. Unmatched junction bases numbered 8, after V lost 5 bases and J lost 2 bases. CDR3 sequence (DNA): TGTGCCAGCAGCCCCCGGACTAGCGGGGTAAACACAGATACGCAGTATTTT. It yields the protein CASSPRTSGVNTDTQYF.

This chain uses TRBV7-8 with TRBJ2-7, with 7 positions matching TRBD1. V lost 3 bases and J lost 3; bases outside the gene matches: 5. Germline loops: CDR1 SGHVS, CDR2 FQNEAQ. The CDR3 has 14 amino acids. The CDR3 region has the DNA TGTGCCAGCAGCTTGGGACAGCTTATCTACGAGCAGTACTTC. Protein sequence: CASSLGQLIYEQYF.